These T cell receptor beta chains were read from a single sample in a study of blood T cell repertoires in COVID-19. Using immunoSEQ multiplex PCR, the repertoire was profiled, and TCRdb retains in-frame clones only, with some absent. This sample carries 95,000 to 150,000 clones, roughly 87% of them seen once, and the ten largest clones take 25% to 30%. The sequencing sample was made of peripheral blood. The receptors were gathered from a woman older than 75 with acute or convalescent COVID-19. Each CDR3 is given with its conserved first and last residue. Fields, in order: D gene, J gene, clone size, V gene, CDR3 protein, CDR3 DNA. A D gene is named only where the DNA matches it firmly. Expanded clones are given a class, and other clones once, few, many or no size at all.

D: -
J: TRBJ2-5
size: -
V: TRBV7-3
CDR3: CASSLKGEETQYF
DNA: TGTGCCAGCAGCTTAAAGGGAGAAGAGACCCAGTACTTC

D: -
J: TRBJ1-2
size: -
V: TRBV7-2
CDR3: CASSTPGVDHYGYTF
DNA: TGTGCCAGCAGCACCCCCGGTGTAGATCACTATGGCTACACCTTC

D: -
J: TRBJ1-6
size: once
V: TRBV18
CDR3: CASSPLPSRNSPLHF
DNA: TGTGCCAGCTCACCACTTCCCAGCAGGAATTCACCCCTCCACTTT

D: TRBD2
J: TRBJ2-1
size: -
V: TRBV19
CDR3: CASSRPGLAVYNEQFF
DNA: TGTGCCAGTAGTAGGCCGGGACTAGCGGTTTACAATGAGCAGTTCTTC

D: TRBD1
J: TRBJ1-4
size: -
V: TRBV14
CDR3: CASSQSGGATNEKLFF
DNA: TGTGCCAGCAGCCAGTCAGGGGGTGCAACTAATGAAAAACTGTTTTTT

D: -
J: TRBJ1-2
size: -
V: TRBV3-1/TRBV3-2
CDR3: CASSQDGSGAYYGYTF
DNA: TGTGCCAGCAGCCAAGATGGGTCAGGGGCCTACTATGGCTACACCTTC

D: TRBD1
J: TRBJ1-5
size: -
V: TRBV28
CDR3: CAIMTGTRPQHF
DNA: TGTGCCATCATGACAGGGACGAGGCCCCAGCATTTT

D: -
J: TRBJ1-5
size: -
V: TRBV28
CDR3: CASSGGGDISNQPQHF
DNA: TGTGCCAGCAGTGGAGGAGGGGATATTAGCAATCAGCCCCAGCATTTT

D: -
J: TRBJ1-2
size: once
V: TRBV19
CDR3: CASRTASGYGYTF
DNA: TGTGCCAGTCGTACGGCATCCGGGTATGGCTACACCTTC

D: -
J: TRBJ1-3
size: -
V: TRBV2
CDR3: CASTLSGNTIYF
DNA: TGTGCCAGCACACTCTCTGGAAACACCATATATTTT

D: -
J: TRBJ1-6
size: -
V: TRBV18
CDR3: CASSLTHGRGLVSPLHF
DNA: TGTGCCAGCTCACTAACACATGGGAGGGGATTAGTTTCACCCCTCCACTTT

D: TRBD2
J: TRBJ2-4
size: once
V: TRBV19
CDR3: CASSSGGAAKNIQYF
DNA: TGTGCCAGTAGCAGCGGGGGAGCTGCCAAAAACATTCAGTACTTC

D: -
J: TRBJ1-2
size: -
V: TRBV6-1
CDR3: CASSEASGRGYTF
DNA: TGTGCCAGCAGTGAAGCTTCAGGGCGCGGCTACACCTTC

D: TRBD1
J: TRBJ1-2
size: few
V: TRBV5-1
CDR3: CASSSVTGAANYGYTF
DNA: TGCGCCAGCAGCTCTGTAACAGGGGCCGCAAACTATGGCTACACCTTC

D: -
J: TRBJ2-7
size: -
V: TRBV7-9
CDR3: CASAPSRTAGEQYF
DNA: TGTGCCAGCGCCCCCAGCCGCACAGCTGGAGAGCAGTACTTC

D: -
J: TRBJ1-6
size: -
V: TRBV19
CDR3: CATRDRINSPLHF
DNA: TGTGCCACCCGCGACAGGATCAATTCACCCCTCCACTTT

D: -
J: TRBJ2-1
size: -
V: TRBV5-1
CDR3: CASSFTGTLPYNEQFF
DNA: TGCGCCAGCAGCTTCACCGGGACACTCCCTTACAATGAGCAGTTCTTC

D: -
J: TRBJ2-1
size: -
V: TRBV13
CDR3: CASSPLGGGTNEQFF
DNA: TGTGCCAGCAGTCCACTAGGGGGGGGGACCAATGAGCAGTTCTTC

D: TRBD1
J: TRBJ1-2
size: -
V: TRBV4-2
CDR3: CASSQGQGAVGYTF
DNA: TGTGCCAGCAGCCAAGGTCAGGGGGCCGTGGGCTACACCTTC

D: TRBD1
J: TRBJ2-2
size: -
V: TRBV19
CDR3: CASSPHWGRGQGGELFF
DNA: TGTGCCAGTAGTCCTCATTGGGGACGCGGACAGGGCGGGGAGCTGTTTTTT